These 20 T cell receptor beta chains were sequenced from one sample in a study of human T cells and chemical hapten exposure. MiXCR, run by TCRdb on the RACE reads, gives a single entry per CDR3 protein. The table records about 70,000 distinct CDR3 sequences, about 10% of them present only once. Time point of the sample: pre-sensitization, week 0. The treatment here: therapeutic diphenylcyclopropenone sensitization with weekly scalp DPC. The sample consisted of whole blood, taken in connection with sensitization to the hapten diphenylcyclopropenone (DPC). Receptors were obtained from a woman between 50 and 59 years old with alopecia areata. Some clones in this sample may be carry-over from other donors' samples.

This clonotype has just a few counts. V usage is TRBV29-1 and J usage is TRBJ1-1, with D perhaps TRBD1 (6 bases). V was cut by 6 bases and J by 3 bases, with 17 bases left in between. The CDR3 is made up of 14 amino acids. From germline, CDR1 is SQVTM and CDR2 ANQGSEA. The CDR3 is CSVLRRGSDTEAFF. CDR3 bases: TGCAGCGTCCTGCGGAGGGGGTCTGACACTGAAGCTTTCTTT.

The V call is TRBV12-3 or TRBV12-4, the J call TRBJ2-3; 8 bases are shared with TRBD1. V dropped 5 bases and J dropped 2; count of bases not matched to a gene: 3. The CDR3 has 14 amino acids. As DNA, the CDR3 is TGTGCCAGCAGTGCAGGGGGCTACACAGATACGCAGTATTTT. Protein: CASSAGGYTDTQYF.

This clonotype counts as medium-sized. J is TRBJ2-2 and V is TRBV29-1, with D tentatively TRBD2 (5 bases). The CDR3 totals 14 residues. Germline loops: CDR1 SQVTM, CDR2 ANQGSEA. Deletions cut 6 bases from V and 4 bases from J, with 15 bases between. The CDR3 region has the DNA TGCAGCGTCAATACCGTGGCGGGCACCGGGGAGCTGTTTTTT. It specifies CSVNTVAGTGELFF.

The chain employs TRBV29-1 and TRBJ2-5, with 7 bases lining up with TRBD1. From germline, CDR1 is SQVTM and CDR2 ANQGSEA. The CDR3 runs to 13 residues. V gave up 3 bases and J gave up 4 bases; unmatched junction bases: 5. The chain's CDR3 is CSVERGPSETQYF. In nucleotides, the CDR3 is TGCAGCGTTGAGAGGGGGCCGTCAGAGACCCAGTACTTC.

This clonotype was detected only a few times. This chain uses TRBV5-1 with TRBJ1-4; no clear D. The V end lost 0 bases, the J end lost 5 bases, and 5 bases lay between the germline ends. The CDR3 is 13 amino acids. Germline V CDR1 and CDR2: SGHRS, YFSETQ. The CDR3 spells CASSLVGNEKLFF. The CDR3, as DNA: TGCGCCAGCAGCTTGGTGGGGAATGAAAAACTGTTTTTT.

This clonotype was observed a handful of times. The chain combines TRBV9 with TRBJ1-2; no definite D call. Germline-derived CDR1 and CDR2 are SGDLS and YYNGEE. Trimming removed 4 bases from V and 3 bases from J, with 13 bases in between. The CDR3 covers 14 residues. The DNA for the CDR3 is TGTGCCAGCAGCCCACAGCAGAGCGACTATGGCTACACCTTC. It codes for CASSPQQSDYGYTF.

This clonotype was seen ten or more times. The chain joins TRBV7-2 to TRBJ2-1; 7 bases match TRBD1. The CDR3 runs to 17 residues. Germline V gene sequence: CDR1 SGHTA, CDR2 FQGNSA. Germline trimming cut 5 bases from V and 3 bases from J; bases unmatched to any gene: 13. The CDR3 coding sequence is TGTGCCAGCAGCACCGGCGATCAGGGGGAGATCTACAATGAGCAGTTCTTC. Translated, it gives CASSTGDQGEIYNEQFF.

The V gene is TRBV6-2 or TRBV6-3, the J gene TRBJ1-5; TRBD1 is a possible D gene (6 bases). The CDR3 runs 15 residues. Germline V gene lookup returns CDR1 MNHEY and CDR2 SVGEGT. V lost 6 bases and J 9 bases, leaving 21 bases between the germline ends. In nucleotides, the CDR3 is TGTGCCAGCAGACCACCAGGGGCGACCTATGGGCCCCAGCATTTT. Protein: CASRPPGATYGPQHF.

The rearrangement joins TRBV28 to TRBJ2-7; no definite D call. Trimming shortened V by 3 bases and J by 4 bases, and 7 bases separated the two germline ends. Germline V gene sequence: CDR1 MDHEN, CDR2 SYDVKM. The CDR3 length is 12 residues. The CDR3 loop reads CASSLARYEQYF. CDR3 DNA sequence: TGTGCCAGCAGTTTGGCACGATACGAGCAGTACTTC.

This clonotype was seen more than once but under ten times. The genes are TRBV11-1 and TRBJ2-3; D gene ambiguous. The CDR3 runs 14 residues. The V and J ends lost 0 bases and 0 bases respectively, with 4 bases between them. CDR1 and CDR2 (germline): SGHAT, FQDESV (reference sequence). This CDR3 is CASSLAFSTDTQYF. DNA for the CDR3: TGTGCCAGCAGCTTAGCTTTCAGCACAGATACGCAGTATTTT.

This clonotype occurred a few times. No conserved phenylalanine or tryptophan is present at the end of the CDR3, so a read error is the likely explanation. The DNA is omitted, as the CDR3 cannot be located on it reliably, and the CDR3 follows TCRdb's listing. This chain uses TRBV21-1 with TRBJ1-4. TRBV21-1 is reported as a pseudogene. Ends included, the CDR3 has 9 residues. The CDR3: CASPKRPLA.

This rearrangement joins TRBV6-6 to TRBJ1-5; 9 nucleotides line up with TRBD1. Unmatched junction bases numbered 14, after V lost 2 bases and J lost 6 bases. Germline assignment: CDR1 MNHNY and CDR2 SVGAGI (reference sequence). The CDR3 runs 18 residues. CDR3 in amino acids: CASSYEQGAAWFGQPQHF. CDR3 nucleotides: TGTGCCAGCAGTTACGAACAGGGGGCCGCGTGGTTCGGTCAGCCCCAGCATTTT.

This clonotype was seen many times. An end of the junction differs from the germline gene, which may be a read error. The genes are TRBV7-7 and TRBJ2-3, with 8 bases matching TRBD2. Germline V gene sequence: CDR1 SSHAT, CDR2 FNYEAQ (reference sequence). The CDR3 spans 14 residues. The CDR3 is CASSSGGAGDTQYF. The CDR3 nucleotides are TGTGCTAGCAGCTCCGGGGGGGCGGGGGATACGCAGTATTTT.

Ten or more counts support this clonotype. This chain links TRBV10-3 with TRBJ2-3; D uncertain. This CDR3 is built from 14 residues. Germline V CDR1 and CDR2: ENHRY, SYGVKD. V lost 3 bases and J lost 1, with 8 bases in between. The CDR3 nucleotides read TGTGCCATCAGTGATTGGCAGCGCACAGATACGCAGTATTTT. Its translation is CAISDWQRTDTQYF.

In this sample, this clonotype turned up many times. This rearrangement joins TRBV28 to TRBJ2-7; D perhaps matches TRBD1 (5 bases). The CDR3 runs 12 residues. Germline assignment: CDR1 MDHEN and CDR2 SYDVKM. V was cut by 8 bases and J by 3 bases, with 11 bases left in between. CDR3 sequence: CASRTPGYEQYF. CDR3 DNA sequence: TGTGCCAGCCGGACACCAGGCTACGAGCAGTACTTC.

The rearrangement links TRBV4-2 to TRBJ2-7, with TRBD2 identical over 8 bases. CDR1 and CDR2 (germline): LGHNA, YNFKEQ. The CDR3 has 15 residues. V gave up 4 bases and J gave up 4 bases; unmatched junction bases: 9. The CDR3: CASSRGRAGVYEQYF. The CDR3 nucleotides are TGTGCCAGCAGCCGCGGGCGAGCGGGAGTGTACGAGCAGTACTTC.

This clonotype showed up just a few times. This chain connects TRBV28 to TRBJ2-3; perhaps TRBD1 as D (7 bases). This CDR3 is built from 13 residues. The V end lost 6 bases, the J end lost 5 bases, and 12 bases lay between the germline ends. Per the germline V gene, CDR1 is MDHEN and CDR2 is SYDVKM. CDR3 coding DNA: TGTGCCAGCAGAGGCAGGGGGGAAGATACGCAGTATTTT. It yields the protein CASRGRGEDTQYF.

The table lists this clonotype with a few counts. The CDR3 nucleotides read TGTGCCAGCAGTTACTCTTGGCAGGTGAACACTGAAGCTTTCTTT. Protein product: CASSYSWQVNTEAFF. V and J are TRBV6-5 and TRBJ1-1, with D uncertain. The germline gives CDR1 MNHEY, CDR2 SVGAGI. The length of the CDR3 is 15 residues. With 0 bases removed from V and 0 bases from J, the gap between germline ends came to 8 bases.

The CDR3 DNA follows: TGTGCCAGCAGCTATACTAATCAGCCCCAGCATTTT. Amino acids: CASSYTNQPQHF. The gene calls are TRBV7-9 and TRBJ1-5; unclear D gene. V shed 4 bases and J shed 4 bases, with 5 bases lying between them. Per germline, CDR1 SEHNR and CDR2 FQNEAQ (reference sequence). This CDR3 has 12 amino acids.

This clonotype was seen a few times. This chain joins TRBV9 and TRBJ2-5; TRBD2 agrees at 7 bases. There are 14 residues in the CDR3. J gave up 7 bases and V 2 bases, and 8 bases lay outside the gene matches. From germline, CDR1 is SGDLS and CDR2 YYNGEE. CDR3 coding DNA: TGTGCCAGCAGCGTTGTGGGCGGGAGAGGGACCCAGTACTTC. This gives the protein CASSVVGGRGTQYF.